This T cell receptor (beta chain) was captured in a study of blood T cell repertoires in COVID-19. About the study: From the United States, Italy and Spain came samples of acute and convalescent COVID-19. The cDNA or gDNA used as material had been derived from T cells, B-cell-depleted T cells, or PBMCs.

Germline CDR1 and CDR2: SSHAT and FNYEAQ (reference sequence). The CDR3 consists of 15 residues. In the original processing: Amplified reference gene primers provided the basis for estimating nucleated cell counts. Method: immunoSEQ multiplex PCR; TCRdb's copy keeps in-frame clones and lacks some. V and J calls and clone size follow that table, whereas D and trimming were derived from the DNA. Of 150,000 to 200,000 clones in the sample, over 80% are singletons; the top ten hold roughly 9.1%. This clone appeared once. One junction end disagrees with the germline gene, perhaps due to a read error. Sequencing was carried out using peripheral blood. This receptor was taken from a woman in her 70s with acute or convalescent COVID-19. This rearrangement joins TRBV7-7 to TRBJ2-1, with 13 bases lining up with TRBD2. CDR3: CASSLGLAGVNEQFF. CDR3 coding DNA: TGTGCTAGCAGCTTAGGACTAGCGGGGGTCAATGAGCAGTTCTTC.